This T cell receptor (beta chain) was sequenced for a study of shared clonotypes between healthy human individuals. CD45RO-negative, CCR7-selected cells formed the naive CD8 fraction, which excluded terminally differentiated effector memory CD45RA+ cells. Sequencing used immunoSEQ multiplex PCR; TCRdb keeps in-frame clones, though not all of them. The data contain around 610,000 clones, about 96% of them singletons. This clonotype originated in a woman aged 30 to 39 in good health. Sample: naive CD8+ T cells sorted from blood.

CDR3 sequence reads: CASRTGVAYEQYF. CDR3 nucleotides: TGTGCCAGCCGGACAGGGGTTGCCTACGAGCAGTACTTC. V is TRBV2 and J is TRBJ2-7, with 9 bases fitting TRBD1. The CDR3 length is 13 residues. Germline-derived CDR1 and CDR2 are SNHLY and FYNNEI. Trimming took 8 bases from V and 2 from J; bases not matched to a gene: 4.